Each of the 5 T cell receptor beta chains below was sequenced from the same sample in a study of blood T cell repertoires in COVID-19. Assay used: immunoSEQ multiplex PCR; TCRdb lists only in-frame clones, some missing. The sample consists of a few hundred thousand clones, roughly 87% of them appearing once. Sequencing was carried out using PBMCs or T cells enriched from blood (not recorded which). These TCRs come from a woman aged 18-29 years who had recovered from COVID-19.

V usage is TRBV28 and J usage is TRBJ1-4, with D perhaps matching TRBD1 (5 bases). The V end was cut by 2 bases, the J end by 3 bases, with 10 bases between. The CDR3 covers 15 residues. CDR1 and CDR2 from the germline V gene are MDHEN and SYDVKM. This CDR3 reads CASSLPRQPNEKLFF. In DNA, the CDR3 is TGTGCCAGCAGTTTACCGCGACAGCCTAATGAAAAACTGTTTTTT.

V is TRBV5-8 and J is TRBJ1-2; 9 bases align to TRBD1. The length of the CDR3 is 15 residues. In germline, CDR1 is SGHTS, CDR2 YDEGEE. V dropped 1 base and J dropped 3; count of bases not matched to a gene: 4. Here the CDR3 reads CASSLWTGVDYGYTF. CDR3 DNA sequence: TGTGCCAGCAGCTTGTGGACAGGGGTGGACTATGGCTACACCTTC.

V gene TRBV10-1 combines with J gene TRBJ2-2; possible D gene TRBD2, 6 bases. Germline loops: CDR1 WNHNN, CDR2 SYGVQD (reference sequence). The CDR3 runs 15 residues. Trimming stripped 8 bases from V and 6 bases from J, with 19 bases between. This chain's CDR3 is CASVKPGVKPGELFF. The CDR3 nucleotides are TGCGCCAGCGTTAAGCCGGGGGTTAAGCCCGGGGAGCTGTTTTTT.

This clone occurred once. This rearrangement joins TRBV18 to TRBJ1-2; D is unresolved. Germline-derived CDR1 and CDR2 are KGHSH and LQKENI. The CDR3 length is 15 residues. The V and J ends lost 3 bases and 5 bases respectively, with 16 bases between them. This chain's CDR3 is CASSPPGYSGYGYTF. The CDR3 nucleotides read TGTGCCAGCTCACCTCCCGGCTATTCGGGGTATGGCTACACCTTC.

The chain employs TRBV5-5 and TRBJ1-2, with D perhaps matching TRBD1 (5 bases). V lost 2 bases to trimming and J lost 3 bases, with 14 bases between them. This CDR3 is 15 amino acids long. Germline V gives CDR1 SGHKS, CDR2 YYEKEE (reference sequence). As DNA, the CDR3 is TGTGCCAGCAGCTTTCAGGGCGCGCAGGACTATGGCTACACCTTC. Its translation: CASSFQGAQDYGYTF.